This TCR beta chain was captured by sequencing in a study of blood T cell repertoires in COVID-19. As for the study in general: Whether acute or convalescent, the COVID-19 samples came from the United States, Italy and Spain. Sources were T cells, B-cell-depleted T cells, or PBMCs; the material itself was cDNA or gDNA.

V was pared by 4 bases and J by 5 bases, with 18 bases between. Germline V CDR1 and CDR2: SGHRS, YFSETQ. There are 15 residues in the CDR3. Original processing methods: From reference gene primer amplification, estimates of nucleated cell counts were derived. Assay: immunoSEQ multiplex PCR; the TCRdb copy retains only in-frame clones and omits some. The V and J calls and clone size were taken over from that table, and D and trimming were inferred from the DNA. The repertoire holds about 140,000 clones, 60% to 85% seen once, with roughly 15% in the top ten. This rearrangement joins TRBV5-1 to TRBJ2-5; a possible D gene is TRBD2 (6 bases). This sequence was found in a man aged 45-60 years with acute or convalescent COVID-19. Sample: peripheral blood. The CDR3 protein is CASSLSEGLGETQYF. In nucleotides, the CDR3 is TGCGCCAGCAGCCTTTCGGAGGGTCTAGGGGAGACCCAGTACTTC.